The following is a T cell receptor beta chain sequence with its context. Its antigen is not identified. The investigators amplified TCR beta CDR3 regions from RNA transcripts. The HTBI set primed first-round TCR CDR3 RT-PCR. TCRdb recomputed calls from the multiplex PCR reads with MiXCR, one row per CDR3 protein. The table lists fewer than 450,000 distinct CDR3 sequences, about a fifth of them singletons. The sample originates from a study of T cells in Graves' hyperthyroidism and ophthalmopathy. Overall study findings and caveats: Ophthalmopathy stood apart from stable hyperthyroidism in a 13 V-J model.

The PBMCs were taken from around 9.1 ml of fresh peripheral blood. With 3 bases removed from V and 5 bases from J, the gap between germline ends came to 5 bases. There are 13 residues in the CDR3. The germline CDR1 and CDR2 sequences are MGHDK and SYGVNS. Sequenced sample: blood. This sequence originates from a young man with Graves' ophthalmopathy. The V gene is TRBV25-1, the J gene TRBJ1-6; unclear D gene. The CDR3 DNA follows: TGTGCCAGCAGTGACGGACATAATTCACCCCTCCACTTT. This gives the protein CASSDGHNSPLHF.